The 18 T cell receptor beta chains reported below all come from one sample, sequenced in a study of CD8+ T cells in alopecia areata. Sequencing relied on a cDNA template that was reverse transcribed from extracted RNA. Clones were read by immunoSEQ multiplex PCR, and TCRdb kept only the in-frame ones, dropping some. The record shows under 350,000 clones for this sample, with no singletons present. Sorting used CD4, CD8alpha, NKG2D, NKG2ACE and other markers on pooled cutaneous lymph node cells. Sequences were obtained from CD4+ T cells sorted from a lymph node. These receptors all come from a C3H/HeJ mouse with alopecia areata. The strain's MHC haplotype is H2-k.

This clone was detected a few times. Genes here carry mouse names. The CDR3 extends 3 residues past the end of the read, so its final part is completed from the germline J gene. The gene calls are TRBV13-2 and TRBJ1-6; 7 bases are shared with TRBD1. TRBJ1-6 is placed among ORFs of uncertain function. J was trimmed by 3 bases and V by 3 bases; bases with no gene match: 6. Germline-derived CDR1 and CDR2 are NNHNN and SYGAGS (reference sequence). CDR3 length equals 16 residues. The CDR3 bases that were read are TGTGCCAGCGGTGGCGACAGGGTGAGCTATAATTCGCCC. This sequence encodes CASGGDRVSYNSP. The whole CDR3 reads CASGGDRVSYNSPLYF.

A remark on this clone: Any gene name here is a mouse gene name. The CDR3 extends 4 residues past the end of the read, so its final part is completed from the germline J gene. The V and J genes are TRBV13-2 and TRBJ2-5; 8 nucleotides align to TRBD1. The CDR3 is 13 residues long. Germline loops: CDR1 NNHNN, CDR2 SYGAGS (reference sequence). The CDR3 here is CASGETGVDTQYF. CDR3 DNA, as far as it was read: TGTGCCAGCGGTGAGACAGGGGTGGAC.

This clone was detected a few times. Mouse gene names and germline throughout. The read ends 4 residues early relative to the CDR3; the germline J gene fills the gap. The rearrangement links TRBV5 to TRBJ2-3, with 9 positions matching TRBD2. Germline V lookup: CDR1 LGHNA, CDR2 YNLKQL (reference sequence). J gave up 1 base and V 1 base, and 3 bases lay outside the gene matches. The CDR3 sequence is 16 residues long. Here the CDR3 reads CASSQVVGGRAETLYF. CDR3 bases read: TGTGCCAGCAGCCAAGTGGTGGGGGGGCGTGCAGAA.

About this clone itself: Gene and germline names: mouse. The read gets to within 4 residues of the CDR3 end, and the germline J gene fills in the rest. The chain is built from TRBV1 and TRBJ2-3, with D maybe TRBD1 (5 bases). The V end lost 0 bases, the J end lost 1 base, and 14 bases lay between the germline ends. There are 17 residues in the CDR3. The V gene's germline CDR1 is NSQYPW and CDR2 LRSPGD (reference sequence). This CDR3 reads CTCSADLREGGAETLYF. The sequenced part of the CDR3 DNA is TGCACCTGCAGTGCAGATCTCAGGGAAGGGGGTGCAGAA.

On this clone: The genes and germline here are from mouse. The read gets to within 4 residues of the CDR3 end, and the germline J gene fills in the rest. The V call is TRBV13-2, the J call TRBJ1-2; TRBD1 aligns across 9 bases. The CDR3 has 16 residues. The junction had 4 bases not matched to a gene; V was cut back by 1 base and J by 0 bases. Germline V gives CDR1 NNHNN, CDR2 SYGAGS (reference sequence). CDR3 DNA (partial): TGTGCCAGCGGTGATAGACAGGGGGGATCAAACTCC. Translation gives CASGDRQGGSNS. The entire CDR3 protein is CASGDRQGGSNSDYTF.

This clone was detected only a few times. The gene symbols are mouse symbols. The CDR3 end is not reached by the read, which stops 4 residues before it; the germline J gene fills it in. The chain recombines TRBV31 with TRBJ2-3; 7 bases agree with TRBD2. This CDR3 comprises 15 residues. Germline values: CDR1 GKSSPN, CDR2 SITVG. The J segment lost 1 base and the V segment lost 0 bases, leaving 4 bases of the junction unmatched. The sequenced CDR3 bases are TGTGCCTGGAGTCTAATGGGGGGAGGTGCAGAA. Encoded protein: CAWSLMGGGAE. The whole CDR3 sequence is CAWSLMGGGAETLYF. The full variable domain, rest sourced from reference TRBV31 and TRBJ2-3, is AQTIHQWPVAEIKAVGSPLSLGCTIKGKSSPNLYWYWQATGGTLQQLFYSITVGQVESVVQLNLSASRPKDDQFILSTEKLLLSHSGFYLCAWSLMGGGAETLYFGSGTRLTVL.

About this clone: Genes and germline are mouse. Sequencing ends 4 residues short of the CDR3 end; the germline J gene provides the rest. Other nucleotide sequences in the sample specify the same CDR3. The chain uses TRBV5 and TRBJ2-5; 7 bases are shared with TRBD2. Germline-derived CDR1 and CDR2 are LGHNA and YNLKQL (reference sequence). This CDR3 comprises 14 residues. CDR3 loop: CASSQDLGEDTQYF. CDR3 bases read: TGTGCCAGCAGCCAAGACCTGGGGGAAGAC.

This clone was picked up a small number of times. All gene names here are mouse names. CDR3 sequence reads: CASSQILQGWDTEVFF. Partial CDR3 DNA: TGTGCCAGCAGCCAAATACTACAGGGATGGGACACA. The V gene is TRBV5, the J gene TRBJ1-1, with a tentative D call TRBD1 (6 bases). The missing CDR3 end, 4 residues past where the read stops, is filled in from the germline J gene. The CDR3 has 16 residues. Trimming removed 2 bases from V and 3 bases from J, with 16 bases in between. Germline CDR1 is LGHNA and CDR2 is YNLKQL (reference sequence).

This clone came up a few times. Gene names and germline match the mouse. Read coverage stops 4 residues before the CDR3 terminus; the germline J gene supplies the remainder. The V and J genes are TRBV13-1 and TRBJ2-5, with a weak D call TRBD1 (6 bases). This CDR3 comprises 13 residues. The germline V gene has CDR1 NSHNY and CDR2 SYGAGN. This CDR3 reads CASRSQGGDTQYF. The sequenced part of the CDR3 DNA is TGTGCCAGCAGATCACAGGGAGGGGAC.

As regards this clone: Gene names are the mouse ones. The read is 4 residues too short to cover the CDR3 end, so that end is filled in from the germline J gene. This sample includes further DNA sequences coding for the same CDR3. The chain carries TRBV19 and TRBJ2-7, with 7 nucleotides matching TRBD2. In germline, CDR1 is FNHDT, CDR2 SITEND (reference sequence). The CDR3 has 14 residues. Losses at the gene ends were 0 bases for V and 3 bases for J; bases not matched to a gene: 3. Incomplete CDR3 DNA: TGTGCCAGCAGTATAGACTGGGGAGGCTAT. Amino acid sequence: CASSIDWGGY. The whole CDR3 reads CASSIDWGGYEQYF.

This clone has only a few counts. Germline and genes: mouse. The read terminates 4 residues before the CDR3 end, so the remaining end is supplied by the germline J gene. The chain recombines TRBV5 with TRBJ2-3; TRBD1 might be the D (6 bases). The CDR3 is made up of 16 amino acids. Germline loops: CDR1 LGHNA, CDR2 YNLKQL (reference sequence). Trimming shortened V by 2 bases and J by 0 bases, and 12 bases separated the two germline ends. The CDR3 protein is CASSQPGQYSAETLYF. CDR3 bases read: TGTGCCAGCAGCCAACCAGGACAGTATAGTGCAGAA.

This clone was seen more than once but under ten times. The gene names given are mouse names. The read is 4 residues too short to cover the CDR3 end, so that end is filled in from the germline J gene. J is TRBJ2-7 and V is TRBV13-1, with D possibly matching TRBD1 (6 bases). CDR3 length: 13 residues. Looked up from germline, CDR1 is NSHNY and CDR2 is SYGAGN. CDR3 DNA, as far as it was read: TGTGCCAGCAGTCCACAGGGTATAGAT. It translates to CASSPQGID. The full CDR3 protein reads CASSPQGIDEQYF.

This clone has a handful of counts. The gene names given are mouse names. The CDR3 goes on 4 residues after the read ends, and that part is filled in from the germline J gene. This sample includes further DNA sequences coding for the same CDR3. This sequence joins TRBV5 and TRBJ2-1; D is unresolved. CDR1 and CDR2 (germline): LGHNA, YNLKQL (reference sequence). V was trimmed by 1 base and J by 6 bases, leaving 4 bases between them. This CDR3 comprises 12 residues. The CDR3 here is CASSQVGAEQFF. The CDR3 bases that were read are TGTGCCAGCAGCCAAGTGGGTGCT.

This clone was picked up a small number of times. Gene names denote mouse genes. The read falls 4 residues short of the CDR3 end, and the missing part is taken from the germline J gene. This chain joins TRBV13-1 and TRBJ2-4; unclear D gene. From germline, CDR1 is NSHNY and CDR2 SYGAGN. With 0 bases removed from V and 0 bases from J, the gap between germline ends came to 5 bases. CDR3 length equals 14 residues. The CDR3 sequence: CASSDVHSQNTLYF. CDR3 DNA, as far as it was read: TGTGCCAGCAGTGATGTTCATAGTCAAAAC.

This clone occurred a few times. Mouse gene names and germline throughout. The CDR3 goes on 4 residues after the read ends, and that part is filled in from the germline J gene. The chain couples TRBV5 to TRBJ2-3; a possible D gene is TRBD1 (6 bases). V was pared by 2 bases and J by 0 bases, with 9 bases between. CDR3 length: 15 residues. Germline V gene lookup returns CDR1 LGHNA and CDR2 YNLKQL (reference sequence). CDR3 in amino acids: CASSQSGVSAETLYF. The CDR3 DNA, read in part, is TGTGCCAGCAGCCAATCAGGGGTTAGTGCAGAA.

This clone has only a few counts. Here the gene names and germline are mouse. The CDR3 is cut off 4 residues early in the read; its end comes from the germline J gene. This specimen includes other DNA sequences encoding the same CDR3. The chain combines TRBV31 with TRBJ2-1, with D perhaps matching TRBD2 (6 bases). Germline V gene sequence: CDR1 GKSSPN, CDR2 SITVG. The CDR3 totals 14 residues. The V and J ends lost 0 bases and 2 bases respectively, with 8 bases between them. Incomplete CDR3 DNA: TGTGCCTGGAGTCTACCTGGGGACTATGCT. Translated, it gives CAWSLPGDYA. The CDR3 in full is CAWSLPGDYAEQFF.

Comment on this clone: All gene names here are mouse names. The same CDR3 also results from other DNA sequences found in this sample. The CDR3 loop reads CASSQTGGVYAEQFF. CDR3 DNA (partial): TGTGCCAGCAGCCAAACTGGGGGGGTCTATGCT. The V call is TRBV5, the J call TRBJ2-1; 10 bases line up with TRBD2. With the read ending 4 residues before the CDR3 end, the germline J gene is used to fill in that end. After removal of 2 bases from V and 3 bases from J, the junction contained 1 base not matched to a gene. CDR1 is LGHNA, CDR2 YNLKQL, per germline (reference sequence). This CDR3 is built from 15 residues.

This clone came up a few times. The genes and germline here are from mouse. The read is 4 residues too short to cover the CDR3 end, so that end is filled in from the germline J gene. The chain uses TRBV13-2 and TRBJ2-5; 9 nucleotides line up with TRBD2. Germline V gene sequence: CDR1 NNHNN, CDR2 SYGAGS (reference sequence). The CDR3 is made up of 15 amino acids. CDR3 bases read: TGTGCCAGCGGCCCCGACTGGGGGAAGTCTGAC. This codes for CASGPDWGKSD. The CDR3, in full, reads CASGPDWGKSDTQYF.